This TCR beta chain was sequenced in a study of CD8 T cells in Susac syndrome. With random hexamers, reverse transcription was performed on roughly 0.5 to 1 ug of RNA. MiXCR was run by TCRdb on the immunoSEQ multiplex PCR reads, yielding one entry per CDR3 protein. This sample has about 210,000 distinct CDR3 sequences; about 94% occur once, and the top ten carry about 0.15%. Findings and limits, study-wide: The authors acknowledged that their TCR sequencing and HLA analysis involved a relatively small number of individuals.

The CDR3 has 11 residues. The V gene lost 4 bases and the J gene lost 8 bases, with 8 bases spanning the gap. CDR1 and CDR2 from the germline V gene are SGHTA and FQGNSA. A remark on this clonotype: Its antigen is not known.

The sequencing input was CD4+ T cells from PBMCs. The receptor was derived from a human donor with Susac syndrome. The J gene is TRBJ2-5, the V gene TRBV7-2; D remains ambiguous. In DNA, the CDR3 is TGTGCCAGCAGCTCGTATGGAACCCAGTACTTC. This encodes CASSSYGTQYF.